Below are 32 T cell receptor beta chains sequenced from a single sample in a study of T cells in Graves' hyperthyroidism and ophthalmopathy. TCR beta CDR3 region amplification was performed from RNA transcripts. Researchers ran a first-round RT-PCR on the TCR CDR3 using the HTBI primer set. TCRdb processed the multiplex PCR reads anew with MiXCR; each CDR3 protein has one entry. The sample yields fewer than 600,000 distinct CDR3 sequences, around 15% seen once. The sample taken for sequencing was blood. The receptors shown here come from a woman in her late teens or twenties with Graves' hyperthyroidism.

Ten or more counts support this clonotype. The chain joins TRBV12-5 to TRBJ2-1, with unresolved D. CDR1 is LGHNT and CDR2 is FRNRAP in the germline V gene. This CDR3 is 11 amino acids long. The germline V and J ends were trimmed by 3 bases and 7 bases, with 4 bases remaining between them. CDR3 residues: CASGLVNEQFF. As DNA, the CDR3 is TGTGCTAGTGGTTTAGTAAATGAGCAGTTCTTC.

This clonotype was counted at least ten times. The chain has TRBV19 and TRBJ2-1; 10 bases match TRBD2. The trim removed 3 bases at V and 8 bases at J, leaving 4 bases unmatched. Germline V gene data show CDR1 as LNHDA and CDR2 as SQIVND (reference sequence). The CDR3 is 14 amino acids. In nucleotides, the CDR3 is TGTGCCAGTAGTATCGCTAGCGGGAGTGATGAGCAGTTCTTC. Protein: CASSIASGSDEQFF.

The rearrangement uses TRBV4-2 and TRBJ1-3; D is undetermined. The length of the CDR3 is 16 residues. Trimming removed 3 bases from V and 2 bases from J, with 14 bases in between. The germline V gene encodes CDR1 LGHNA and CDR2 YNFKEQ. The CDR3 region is CASSHGKNGPGNTIYF. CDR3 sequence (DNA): TGTGCCAGCAGCCACGGGAAAAACGGTCCTGGAAACACCATATATTTT.

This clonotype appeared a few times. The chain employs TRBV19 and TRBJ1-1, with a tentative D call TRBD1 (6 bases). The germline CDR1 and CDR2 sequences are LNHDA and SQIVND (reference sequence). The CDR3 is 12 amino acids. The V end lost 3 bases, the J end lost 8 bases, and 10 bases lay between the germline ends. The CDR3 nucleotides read TGTGCCAGTAGTATTCCCGGACAGGAAGCTTTCTTT. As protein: CASSIPGQEAFF.

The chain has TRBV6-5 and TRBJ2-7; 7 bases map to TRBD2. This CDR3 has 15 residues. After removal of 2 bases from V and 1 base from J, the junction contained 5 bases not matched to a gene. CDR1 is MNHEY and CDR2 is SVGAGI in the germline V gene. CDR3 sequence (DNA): TGTGCCAGCAGTTACGTTCCGGGAGGTTCCTACGAGCAGTACTTC. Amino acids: CASSYVPGGSYEQYF.

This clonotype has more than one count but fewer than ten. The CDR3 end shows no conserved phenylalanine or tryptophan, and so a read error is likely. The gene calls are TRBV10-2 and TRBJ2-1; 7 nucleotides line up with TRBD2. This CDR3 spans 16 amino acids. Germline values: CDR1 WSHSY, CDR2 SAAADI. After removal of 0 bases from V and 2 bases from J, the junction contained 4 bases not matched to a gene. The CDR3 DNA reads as TGCGCCAGCAGTGAGTCCCTAGCGGAGACCTACAATGAGCAGTTCCTC. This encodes CASSESLAETYNEQFL.

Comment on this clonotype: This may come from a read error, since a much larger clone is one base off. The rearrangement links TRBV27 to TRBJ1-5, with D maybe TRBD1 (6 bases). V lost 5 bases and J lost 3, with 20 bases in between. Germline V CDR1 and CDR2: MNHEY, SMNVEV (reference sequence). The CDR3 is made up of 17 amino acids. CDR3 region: CASSASETGLVNQPQHF. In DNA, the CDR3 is TGTGCCAGCAGTGCCTCCGAAACAGGGTTAGTCAATCAGCCCCAGCATTTT.

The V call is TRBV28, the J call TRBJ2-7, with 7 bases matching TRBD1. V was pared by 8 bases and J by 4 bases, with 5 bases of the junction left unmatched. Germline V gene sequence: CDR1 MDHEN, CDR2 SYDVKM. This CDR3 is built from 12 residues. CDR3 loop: CASGLQGYEQYF. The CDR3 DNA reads TGTGCCAGCGGATTACAGGGGTACGAGCAGTACTTC.

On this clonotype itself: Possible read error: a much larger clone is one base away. In nucleotides, the CDR3 is TGTGCCAGCAGCCCTCCCACCCGTACGCAGTATTTT. It encodes CASSPPTRTQYF. This chain links TRBV7-6 with TRBJ2-3; no definite D call. This CDR3 has 12 residues. Germline CDR1 SGHVS, CDR2 FNYEAQ. V was clipped by 5 bases and J by 8 bases, with 11 bases between them.

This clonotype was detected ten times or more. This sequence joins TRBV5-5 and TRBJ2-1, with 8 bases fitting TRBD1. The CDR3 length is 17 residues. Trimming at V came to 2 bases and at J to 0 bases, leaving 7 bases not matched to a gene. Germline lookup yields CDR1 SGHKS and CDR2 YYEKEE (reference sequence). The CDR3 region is CASSFRQGSYSYNEQFF. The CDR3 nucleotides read TGTGCCAGCAGCTTCCGACAGGGGAGTTACTCCTACAATGAGCAGTTCTTC.

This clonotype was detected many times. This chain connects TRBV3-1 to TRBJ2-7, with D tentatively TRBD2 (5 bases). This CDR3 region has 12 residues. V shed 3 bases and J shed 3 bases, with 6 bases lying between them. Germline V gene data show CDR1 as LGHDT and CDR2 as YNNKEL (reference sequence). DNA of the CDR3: TGTGCCAGCAGCCAGACTATCTACGAGCAGTACTTC. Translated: CASSQTIYEQYF.

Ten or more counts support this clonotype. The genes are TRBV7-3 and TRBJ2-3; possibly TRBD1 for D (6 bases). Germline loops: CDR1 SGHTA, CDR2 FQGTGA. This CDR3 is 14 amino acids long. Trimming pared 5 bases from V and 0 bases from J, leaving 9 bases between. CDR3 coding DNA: TGTGCCAGCAGCCGAGGACAGAGCACAGATACGCAGTATTTT. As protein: CASSRGQSTDTQYF.

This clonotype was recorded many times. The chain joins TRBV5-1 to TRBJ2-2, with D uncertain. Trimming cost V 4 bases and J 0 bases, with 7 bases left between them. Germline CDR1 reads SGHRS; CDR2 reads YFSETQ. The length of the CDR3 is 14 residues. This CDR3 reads CASSGDSNTGELFF. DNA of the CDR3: TGCGCCAGCAGCGGAGACTCGAACACCGGGGAGCTGTTTTTT.

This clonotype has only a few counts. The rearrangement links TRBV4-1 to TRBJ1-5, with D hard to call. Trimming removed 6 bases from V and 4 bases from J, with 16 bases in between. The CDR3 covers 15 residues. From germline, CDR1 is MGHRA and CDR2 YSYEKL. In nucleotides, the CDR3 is TGCGCCAGCAGACACGCCGAATCTCTTAATCAGCCCCAGCATTTT. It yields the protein CASRHAESLNQPQHF.

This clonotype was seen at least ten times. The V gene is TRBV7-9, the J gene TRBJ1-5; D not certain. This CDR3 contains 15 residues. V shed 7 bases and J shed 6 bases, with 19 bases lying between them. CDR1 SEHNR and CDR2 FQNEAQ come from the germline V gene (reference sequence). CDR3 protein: CASTAAGVESQPQHF. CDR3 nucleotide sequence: TGTGCCAGCACCGCTGCGGGCGTCGAAAGTCAGCCCCAGCATTTT.

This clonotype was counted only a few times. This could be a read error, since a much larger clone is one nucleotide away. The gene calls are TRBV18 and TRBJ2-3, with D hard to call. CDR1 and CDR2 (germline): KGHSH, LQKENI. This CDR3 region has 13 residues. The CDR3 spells CASSPLTTDMQYF. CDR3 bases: TGTGCCAGCTCACCACTTACCACAGATATGCAGTATTTT.

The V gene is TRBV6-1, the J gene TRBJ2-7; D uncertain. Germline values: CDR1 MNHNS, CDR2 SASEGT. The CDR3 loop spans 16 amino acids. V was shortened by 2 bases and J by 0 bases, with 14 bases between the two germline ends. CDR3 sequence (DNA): TGTGCCAGCAGTGAATTGTGGTTCTCGAGCTCCTACGAGCAGTACTTC. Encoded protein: CASSELWFSSSYEQYF.

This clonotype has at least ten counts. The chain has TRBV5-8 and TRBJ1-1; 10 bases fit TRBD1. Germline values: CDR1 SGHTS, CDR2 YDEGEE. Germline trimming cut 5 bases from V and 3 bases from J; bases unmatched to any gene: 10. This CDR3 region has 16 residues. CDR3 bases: TGTGCCAGCAGTCTCGGACAGGGGGGATTCGACACTGAAGCTTTCTTT. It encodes CASSLGQGGFDTEAFF. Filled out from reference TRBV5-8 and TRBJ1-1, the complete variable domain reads EAGVTQSPTHLIKTRGQQATLRCSPISGHTSVYWYQQALGLGLQFLLWYDEGEERNRGNFPPRFSGRQFPNYSSELNVNALELEDSALYLCASSLGQGGFDTEAFFGQGTRLTVV.

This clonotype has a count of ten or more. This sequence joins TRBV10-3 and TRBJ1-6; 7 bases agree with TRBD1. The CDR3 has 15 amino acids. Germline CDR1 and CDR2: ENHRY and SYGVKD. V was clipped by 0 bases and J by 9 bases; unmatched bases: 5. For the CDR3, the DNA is TGTGCCATCAGTGAGTCGACAGGGCCAGGTTCACCCCTCCACTTT. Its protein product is CAISESTGPGSPLHF.

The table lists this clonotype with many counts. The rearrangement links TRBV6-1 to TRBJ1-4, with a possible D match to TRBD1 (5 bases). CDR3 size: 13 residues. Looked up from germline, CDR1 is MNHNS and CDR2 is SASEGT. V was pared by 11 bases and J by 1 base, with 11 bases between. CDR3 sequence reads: CAPLGGTNEKLFF. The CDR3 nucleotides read TGTGCCCCCCTGGGGGGAACTAATGAAAAACTGTTTTTT.

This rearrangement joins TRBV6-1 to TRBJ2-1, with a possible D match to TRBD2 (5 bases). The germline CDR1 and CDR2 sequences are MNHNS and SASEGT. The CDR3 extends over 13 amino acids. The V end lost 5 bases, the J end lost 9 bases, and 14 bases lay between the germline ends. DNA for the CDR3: TGTGCCAGCAGTCAGGACTCTGCCGGTGAGCAGTTCTTC. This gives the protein CASSQDSAGEQFF.

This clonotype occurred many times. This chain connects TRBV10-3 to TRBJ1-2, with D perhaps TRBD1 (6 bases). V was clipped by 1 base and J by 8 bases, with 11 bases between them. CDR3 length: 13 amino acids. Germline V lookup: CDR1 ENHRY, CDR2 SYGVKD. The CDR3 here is CAISEWNRDGYTF. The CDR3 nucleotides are TGTGCCATCAGTGAGTGGAACAGGGACGGCTACACCTTC.

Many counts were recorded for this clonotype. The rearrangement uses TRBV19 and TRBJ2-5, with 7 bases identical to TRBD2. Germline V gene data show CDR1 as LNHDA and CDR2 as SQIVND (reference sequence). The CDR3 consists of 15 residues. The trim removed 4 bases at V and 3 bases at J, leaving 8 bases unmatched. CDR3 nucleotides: TGTGCCAGTAGTAGAGGTGGGGGGGGGGAAGAGACCCAGTACTTC. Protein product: CASSRGGGGEETQYF.

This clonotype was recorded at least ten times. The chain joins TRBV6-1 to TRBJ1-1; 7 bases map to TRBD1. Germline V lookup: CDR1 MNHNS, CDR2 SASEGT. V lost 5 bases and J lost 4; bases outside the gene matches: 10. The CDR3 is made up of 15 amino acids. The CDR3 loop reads CASSNARGGGTEAFF. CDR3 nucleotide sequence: TGTGCCAGCAGTAACGCCAGGGGGGGAGGCACTGAAGCTTTCTTT.

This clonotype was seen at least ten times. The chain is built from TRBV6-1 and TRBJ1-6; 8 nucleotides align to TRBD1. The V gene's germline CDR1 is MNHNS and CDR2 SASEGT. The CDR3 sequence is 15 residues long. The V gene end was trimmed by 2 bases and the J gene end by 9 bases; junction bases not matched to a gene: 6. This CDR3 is CASSELETGASPLHF. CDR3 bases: TGTGCCAGCAGTGAATTGGAGACAGGGGCTTCACCCCTCCACTTT.

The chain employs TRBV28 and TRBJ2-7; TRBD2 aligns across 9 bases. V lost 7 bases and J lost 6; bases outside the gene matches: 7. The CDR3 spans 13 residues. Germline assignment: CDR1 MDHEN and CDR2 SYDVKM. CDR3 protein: CASIGLAGREQYF. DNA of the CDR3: TGTGCCAGCATCGGGCTAGCGGGACGCGAGCAGTACTTC.

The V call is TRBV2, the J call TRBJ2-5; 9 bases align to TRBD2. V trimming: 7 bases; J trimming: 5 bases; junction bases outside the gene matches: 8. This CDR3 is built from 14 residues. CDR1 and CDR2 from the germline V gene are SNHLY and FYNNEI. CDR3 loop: CASTPGLAYETQYF. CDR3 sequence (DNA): TGTGCCAGCACCCCCGGACTAGCGTACGAGACCCAGTACTTC. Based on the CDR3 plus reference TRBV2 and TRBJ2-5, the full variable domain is EPEVTQTPSHQVTQMGQEVILRCVPISNHLYFYWYRQILGQKVEFLVSFYNNEISEKSEIFDDQFSVERPDGSNFTLKIRSTKLEDSAMYFCASTPGLAYETQYFGPGTRLLVL.

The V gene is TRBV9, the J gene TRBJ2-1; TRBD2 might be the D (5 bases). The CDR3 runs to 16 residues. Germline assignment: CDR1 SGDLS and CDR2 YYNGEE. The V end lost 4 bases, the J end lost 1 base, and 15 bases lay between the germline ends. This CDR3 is CASSQALAISYNEQFF. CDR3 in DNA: TGTGCCAGCAGCCAAGCCTTAGCGATATCCTACAATGAGCAGTTCTTC.

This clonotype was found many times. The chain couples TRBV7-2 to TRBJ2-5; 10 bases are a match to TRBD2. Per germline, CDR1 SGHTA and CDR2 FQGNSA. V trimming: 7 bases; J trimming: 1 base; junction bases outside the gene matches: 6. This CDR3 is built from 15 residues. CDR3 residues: CASNRAGGPQETQYF. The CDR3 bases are TGTGCCAGCAATCGAGCGGGAGGGCCCCAAGAGACCCAGTACTTC.

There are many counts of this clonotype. DNA for the CDR3: TGTGCCAGCAGTCCAGGGACAGGCCTTTGGGGAGAGACCCAGTACTTC. This encodes CASSPGTGLWGETQYF. This chain uses TRBV12-3 or TRBV12-4 with TRBJ2-5, with 8 bases identical to TRBD1. With 5 bases clipped from V and 4 bases from J, the junction kept 12 bases outside the gene matches. This CDR3 is 16 amino acids long.

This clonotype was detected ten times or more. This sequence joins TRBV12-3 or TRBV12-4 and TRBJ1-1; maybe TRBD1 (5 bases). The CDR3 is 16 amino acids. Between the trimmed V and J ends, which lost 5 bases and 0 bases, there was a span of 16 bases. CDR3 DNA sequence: TGTGCCAGCAGTCCCCGGGGGGGGGGTTTGAACACTGAAGCTTTCTTT. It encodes CASSPRGGGLNTEAFF.

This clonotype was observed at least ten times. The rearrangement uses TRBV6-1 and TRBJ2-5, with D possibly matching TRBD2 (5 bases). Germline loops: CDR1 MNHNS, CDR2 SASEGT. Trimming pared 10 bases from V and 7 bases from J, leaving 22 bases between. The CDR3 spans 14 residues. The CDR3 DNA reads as TGTGCCATCCTCTGGACGGAACTTCGGGGGACCCAGTACTTC. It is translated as CAILWTELRGTQYF.